The 4 T cell receptor beta chains reported below all come from one sample, sequenced in a study of blood T cells in healthy people across ages (dated by TCRdb to 2015 to 2017). Library preparation employed 5' RACE. The run used an Illumina HiSeq 2500. A second PCR of roughly 7 to 11 cycles was performed with a sample-barcoded 5' primer and a J-beta primer mix. The public reads were reprocessed in TCRdb via fastp at Q25 and MiXCR, keeping in-frame beta chains. One record per CDR3 amino acid sequence lists the most common genes and DNA. The sample table shows 800,000 to 1,000,000 distinct CDR3 sequences, and around 46% are seen once. 13% of the sample comes from the top ten. Sequencing used blood. The source is a young man in good health.

CDR3 residues: CSAEDRQPMRYTF. CDR3 in DNA: TGCAGTGCCGAGGACAGGCAGCCTATGCGCTACACCTTC. This sequence joins TRBV20-1 and TRBJ1-2; 7 bases fit TRBD1. Germline V gives CDR1 DFQATT, CDR2 SNEGSKA (reference sequence). The length of the CDR3 is 13 residues. Trimming took 6 bases from V and 9 from J; bases not matched to a gene: 13.

The chain links TRBV7-2 to TRBJ2-4, with 10 bases lining up with TRBD1. The end of the DNA is better explained by TRBJ2-5, so the J call may be wrong. Germline lookup yields CDR1 SGHTA and CDR2 FQGNSA. The CDR3 contains 15 residues. The CDR3 DNA reads TGTGCCAGCAGCTCCGGGACAGGGGTTGGAGAGACCCAGTACTTC. Protein: CASSSGTGVGETQYF.

The CDR3 bases are TGTGCCAGCAGCCTCTCCGCCTCGCGGGGGGGCAATGAGCAGTTCTTC. Protein product: CASSLSASRGGNEQFF. The rearrangement uses TRBV4-2 and TRBJ2-1; 9 positions agree with TRBD2. The length of the CDR3 is 16 residues. V lost 4 bases and J lost 6; bases outside the gene matches: 10. The germline V gene encodes CDR1 LGHNA and CDR2 YNFKEQ.

This chain joins TRBV12-3 or TRBV12-4 and TRBJ2-5; 7 nucleotides align to TRBD2. Losses at the gene ends were 2 bases for V and 1 base for J; bases not matched to a gene: 4. CDR3 length: 15 residues. CDR3 nucleotide sequence: TGTGCCAGCAGTTTAAGGCGCGGGGGCCAAGAGACCCAGTACTTC. Protein: CASSLRRGGQETQYF.